The 27 T cell receptor beta chains listed next were all sequenced from one sample in a study of high-grade serous ovarian cancer treatment subgroups. The tumor samples were collected prior to definitive surgery or chemotherapy. This table comes from immunoSEQ multiplex PCR, and its TCRdb copy is limited to in-frame clones, with some not included. The data show 1,500 to 2,000 clones, approximately 73% seen once. The sample consisted of tumor tissue. Source of these receptors: a human donor with high-grade serous ovarian cancer.

The table lists this clone with a count of one. V usage is TRBV16 and J usage is TRBJ2-7; TRBD1 aligns across 9 bases. After removal of 4 bases from V and 3 bases from J, the junction contained 4 bases not matched to a gene. Germline V gene data show CDR1 as KGHSY and CDR2 as FQNENV. The CDR3 runs to 14 residues. CDR3 DNA sequence: TGTGCCAGCAGCCCGCCGGACAGGGGCTACGAGCAGTACTTC. Its translation is CASSPPDRGYEQYF. Together with reference TRBV16 and TRBJ2-7, the CDR3 gives the full variable domain: GEEVAQTPKHLVRGEGQKAKLYCAPIKGHSYVFWYQQVLKNEFKFLISFQNENVFDETGMPKERFSAKCLPNSPCSLEIQATKLEDSAVYFCASSPPDRGYEQYFGPGTRLTVT.

The chain is built from TRBV9 and TRBJ2-1; 9 nucleotides line up with TRBD2. The CDR3 is 15 residues long. CDR1 is SGDLS, CDR2 YYNGEE, per germline. V shed 1 base and J 3 bases; nucleotides not matched to a gene: 2. The CDR3 loop is CASSVLAGLYNEQFF. Here the CDR3 DNA reads TGTGCCAGCAGCGTACTAGCGGGGCTCTACAATGAGCAGTTCTTC.

This chain joins TRBV11-2 and TRBJ2-1; D may match TRBD1 or TRBD2 (5 bases each). Germline V lookup: CDR1 SGHAT, CDR2 FQNNGV. The CDR3 consists of 17 residues. With 1 base removed from V and 6 bases from J, the gap between germline ends came to 19 bases. The CDR3 nucleotides read TGTGCCAGCAGCTTAGGTTCGTGGGACCGAAGAACCAATGAGCAGTTCTTC. It specifies CASSLGSWDRRTNEQFF.

The chain couples TRBV4-2 to TRBJ2-1, with D uncertain. The CDR3 is 17 amino acids. CDR1 and CDR2 (germline): LGHNA, YNFKEQ. V gave up 1 base and J gave up 1 base, with 14 bases separating them. The CDR3 loop reads CASSQARSIDSYNEQFF. CDR3 coding DNA: TGTGCCAGCAGCCAAGCCCGCTCCATAGATTCCTACAATGAGCAGTTCTTC.

This chain links TRBV6-5 with TRBJ2-7, with 7 bases matching TRBD1. With 5 bases clipped from V and 3 bases from J, the junction kept 7 bases outside the gene matches. The CDR3 runs to 14 residues. Germline V gene sequence: CDR1 MNHEY, CDR2 SVGAGI. CDR3 sequence reads: CASSPKGQYYEQYF. Written as DNA, the CDR3 is TGTGCCAGCAGTCCAAAGGGACAGTACTACGAGCAGTACTTC.

This clone was counted a few times. The chain carries TRBV7-9 and TRBJ2-7; 12 bases fit TRBD2. V lost 4 bases to trimming and J lost 2 bases; unmatched junction nucleotides: 6. The CDR3 contains 16 residues. CDR1 is SEHNR and CDR2 is FQNEAQ in the germline V gene (reference sequence). CDR3 amino acids: CASSSRGTSGPYEQYF. DNA for the CDR3: TGTGCCAGCAGCTCAAGAGGGACTAGCGGGCCCTACGAGCAGTACTTC.

This sequence joins TRBV9 and TRBJ1-2, with 8 bases matching TRBD1. CDR1 SGDLS and CDR2 YYNGEE come from the germline V gene. The CDR3 is made up of 14 amino acids. Trimming removed 4 bases from V and 9 bases from J; junction bases left unmatched: 11. CDR3 in amino acids: CASSPTDRAIRYTF. As DNA, the CDR3 is TGTGCCAGCAGCCCGACGGACAGGGCCATACGCTACACCTTC.

The rearrangement uses TRBV11-3 and TRBJ1-1; a possible D gene is TRBD1 (6 bases). The CDR3 loop spans 12 amino acids. Per the germline V gene, CDR1 is SGHNT and CDR2 is YENEEA. Trimming removed 5 bases from V and 5 bases from J, with 9 bases in between. The CDR3: CASSTDRTEAFF. The CDR3 nucleotides read TGTGCCAGCAGCACCGACAGGACTGAAGCTTTCTTT.

The rearrangement uses TRBV28 and TRBJ2-7, with a tentative D call TRBD2 (5 bases). V was cut by 5 bases and J by 3 bases, with 11 bases left in between. From germline, CDR1 is MDHEN and CDR2 SYDVKM. The CDR3 runs 13 residues. The CDR3 DNA is TGTGCCAGCAGTCTCGGGATCCACTACGAGCAGTACTTC. Its translation: CASSLGIHYEQYF.

The chain carries TRBV14 and TRBJ2-6; D unclear. Trimming pared 3 bases from V and 3 bases from J, leaving 3 bases between. CDR1 and CDR2 from the germline V gene are SGHDN and FVKESK. CDR3 length equals 13 residues. The CDR3 sequence: CASSQYGANVLTF. CDR3 coding DNA: TGTGCCAGCAGCCAGTATGGGGCCAACGTCCTGACTTTC. Supplemented by reference TRBV14 and TRBJ2-6, the full variable domain reads EAGVTQFPSHSVIEKGQTVTLRCDPISGHDNLYWYRRVMGKEIKFLLHFVKESKQDESGMPNNRFLAERTGGTYSTLKVQPAELEDSGVYFCASSQYGANVLTFGAGSRLTVL.

V is TRBV6-5 and J is TRBJ1-2; D is undetermined. The V and J ends lost 0 bases and 5 bases respectively, with 13 bases between them. Germline CDR1 is MNHEY and CDR2 is SVGAGI. The CDR3 has 15 amino acids. CDR3 DNA sequence: TGTGCCAGCAGTTACTCCAGCGACGGGCGGTATGGCTACACCTTC. Its protein product is CASSYSSDGRYGYTF.

The chain has TRBV21-1 and TRBJ2-7; whether TRBD2, the table's D call, matches the DNA was not checked. TRBV21-1 is reported as a pseudogene. This CDR3 region has 16 residues. Written as DNA, the CDR3 is TGTGCCAGCAGCAGCATCGGGACTAGCGGACTCTACGAGCAGTACTTC. This translates into CASSSIGTSGLYEQYF.

J is TRBJ2-1 and V is TRBV13, with 7 bases identical to TRBD2. Looked up from germline, CDR1 is PRHDT and CDR2 is FYEKMQ (reference sequence). V shed 4 bases, J shed 2 bases, and the junction held 8 bases outside the gene matches. CDR3 length equals 16 residues. CDR3 loop: CASSSYPSGTYNEQFF. The CDR3 bases are TGTGCCAGCAGCTCCTACCCCAGCGGGACCTACAATGAGCAGTTCTTC.

The chain is built from TRBV12-5 and TRBJ2-5; no clear D. The CDR3 spans 12 residues. Germline-derived CDR1 and CDR2 are LGHNT and FRNRAP. With 4 bases removed from V and 7 bases from J, the gap between germline ends came to 10 bases. As DNA, the CDR3 is TGTGCTAGTGGTTCCCCCTCAGGGACCCAGTACTTC. It specifies CASGSPSGTQYF. The full variable domain, rest sourced from reference TRBV12-5 and TRBJ2-5, is DARVTQTPRHKVTEMGQEVTMRCQPILGHNTVFWYRQTMMQGLELLAYFRNRAPLDDSGMPKDRFSAEMPDATLATLKIQPSEPRDSAVYFCASGSPSGTQYFGPGTRLLVL.

The V gene is TRBV7-2, the J gene TRBJ2-7; no reliable D call. Trimming stripped 1 base from V and 0 bases from J, with 10 bases between. This CDR3 region has 15 residues. CDR1 SGHTA and CDR2 FQGNSA come from the germline V gene. In nucleotides, the CDR3 is TGTGCCAGCAGCTTAGGTAATCCCCTCTCCTACGAGCAGTACTTC. It is translated as CASSLGNPLSYEQYF.

The rearrangement links TRBV5-4 to TRBJ2-6; weak D call: TRBD1 (5 bases). Germline-derived CDR1 and CDR2 are SGHNT and YYREEE (reference sequence). The CDR3 spans 17 residues. The V end was cut by 7 bases, the J end by 5 bases, with 22 bases between. The CDR3 sequence is CASYPCVPDSRANVLTF. The DNA for the CDR3 is TGTGCCAGCTACCCTTGCGTACCAGACAGTCGGGCCAACGTCCTGACTTTC.

The gene calls are TRBV4-2 and TRBJ2-7; D might be TRBD1 (6 bases). CDR3 length equals 16 residues. In germline, CDR1 is LGHNA, CDR2 YNFKEQ. Trimming removed 1 base from V and 3 bases from J, with 16 bases in between. Here the CDR3 reads CASSQAQLGGVYEQYF. The CDR3 bases are TGTGCCAGCAGCCAAGCCCAGTTAGGGGGTGTCTACGAGCAGTACTTC.

The chain carries TRBV4-3 and TRBJ2-1; 7 bases are shared with TRBD2. The CDR3 spans 13 residues. J gave up 8 bases and V 0 bases, and 1 base lay outside the gene matches. Germline values: CDR1 LGHNA, CDR2 YSLEER. The CDR3 loop is CASSQDLADEQFF. The CDR3 DNA reads TGCGCCAGCAGCCAAGATCTAGCGGATGAGCAGTTCTTC.

This clone was counted only a few times. The chain joins TRBV27 to TRBJ2-7; D gene unclear. The CDR3 contains 15 residues. Germline-derived CDR1 and CDR2 are MNHEY and SMNVEV (reference sequence). Trimming left V 1 base short and J 0 bases short, with 10 bases between. This chain's CDR3 is CASSLYPPSSYEQYF. Here the CDR3 DNA reads TGTGCCAGCAGTTTATATCCTCCGAGCTCCTACGAGCAGTACTTC.

The chain couples TRBV7-3 to TRBJ1-1, with D hard to call. V was pared by 5 bases and J by 1 base, with 8 bases between. Germline V gives CDR1 SGHTA, CDR2 FQGTGA. The CDR3 has 13 residues. The CDR3 coding sequence is TGTGCCAGCAGCCCCGGAAGGAACACTGAAGCTTTCTTT. Its translation is CASSPGRNTEAFF.

This chain uses TRBV4-2 with TRBJ1-4; 7 bases align to TRBD1. Trimming took 3 bases from V and 8 from J; bases not matched to a gene: 15. The CDR3 is 17 residues long. The germline gives CDR1 LGHNA, CDR2 YNFKEQ. For the CDR3, the DNA is TGTGCCAGCAGCCAGGGGGACAGTCCCCAATGGCGGGAAAAACTGTTTTTT. As protein: CASSQGDSPQWREKLFF.

The J gene is TRBJ1-3, the V gene TRBV15; D perhaps matches TRBD1 (5 bases). This CDR3 spans 17 amino acids. With 1 base removed from V and 0 bases from J, the gap between germline ends came to 13 bases. Germline CDR1 reads LNHNV; CDR2 reads YYDKDF (reference sequence). The CDR3 region has the DNA TGTGCCACCAGCAGAGGCTTATTAGACAGCTCTGGAAACACCATATATTTT. Translating gives CATSRGLLDSSGNTIYF.

This rearrangement joins TRBV4-3 to TRBJ2-1; 7 bases are a match to TRBD2. From germline, CDR1 is LGHNA and CDR2 YSLEER. V dropped 1 base and J dropped 3; count of bases not matched to a gene: 3. This CDR3 comprises 15 residues. CDR3 protein: CASSQGGGGYNEQFF. CDR3 in DNA: TGCGCCAGCAGCCAAGGAGGCGGGGGCTACAATGAGCAGTTCTTC.

The J gene is TRBJ2-5, the V gene TRBV4-1; 7 nucleotides line up with TRBD2. The CDR3 covers 15 residues. V gave up 4 bases and J gave up 0 bases; unmatched junction bases: 5. Germline V CDR1 and CDR2: MGHRA, YSYEKL. CDR3 DNA sequence: TGCGCCAGCAGCCGAATGGGGGGGAACCAAGAGACCCAGTACTTC. Translation gives CASSRMGGNQETQYF.

CDR3 region: CASSLSSLPNEQFF. As DNA, the CDR3 is TGTGCCAGCAGTTTATCGAGCCTCCCCAATGAGCAGTTCTTC. The rearrangement joins TRBV27 to TRBJ2-1; D ambiguous. The CDR3 covers 14 residues. CDR1 and CDR2 from the germline V gene are MNHEY and SMNVEV (reference sequence). The V end was cut by 0 bases, the J end by 6 bases, with 9 bases between.

This clone has just one count. The V call is TRBV9, the J call TRBJ2-3; 12 bases match TRBD1. V trimming: 3 bases; J trimming: 1 base; junction bases outside the gene matches: 6. This CDR3 has 17 residues. The germline gives CDR1 SGDLS, CDR2 YYNGEE. CDR3 coding DNA: TGTGCCAGCAGCGAATCCCGGGACAGGGGGCGCACAGATACGCAGTATTTT. Translated, it gives CASSESRDRGRTDTQYF.

This clone was seen once. J is TRBJ2-7 and V is TRBV11-3, with D tentatively TRBD2 (6 bases). The CDR3 has 14 amino acids. The germline V gene has CDR1 SGHNT and CDR2 YENEEA. The V and J ends lost 0 bases and 6 bases respectively, with 12 bases between them. This CDR3 is CASSLDLGRGEQYF. CDR3 bases: TGTGCCAGCAGCTTAGATCTCGGGCGGGGCGAGCAGTACTTC.